These 20 T cell receptor beta chains came from one sample sequenced in a study of metastatic and nonmetastatic thyroid tumors. TCRdb used MiXCR to call clones anew from the PCR reads. The table shows around 20,000 clones, with over 20% occurring only once. Before thyroid surgery, none of the patients had received any treatment. The material sequenced was adjacent normal tissue. The receptors stem from a female donor with papillary thyroid cancer or a benign thyroid nodule (not recorded which). Some clones in this sample may be carry-over from other donors' samples.

This clone was counted between two and nine times. The chain has TRBV20-1 and TRBJ2-5; TRBD1 might be the D (5 bases). Looked up from germline, CDR1 is DFQATT and CDR2 is SNEGSKA (reference sequence). The CDR3 runs 13 residues. Trimming removed 6 bases at V and 7 bases at J, with 18 bases between. CDR3 amino acids: CSASRQSLGTQYF. In nucleotides, the CDR3 is TGCAGTGCAAGCAGACAGTCCCTAGGGACCCAGTACTTC.

The rearrangement joins TRBV3-1 to TRBJ2-7; 12 bases map to TRBD2. Per the germline V gene, CDR1 is LGHDT and CDR2 is YNNKEL (reference sequence). The CDR3 consists of 17 residues. Trimming removed 5 bases from V and 6 bases from J; junction bases left unmatched: 14. The CDR3 DNA sequence: TGTGCCAGCAGCTCCGCGACTAGCGGGAGTCTGGGGAGCGAGCAGTACTTC. Its translation is CASSSATSGSLGSEQYF.

The chain uses TRBV11-2 and TRBJ2-7; D may be TRBD2 (6 bases). Trimming removed 2 bases at V and 4 bases at J, with 24 bases between. CDR3 length: 18 residues. Germline CDR1 and CDR2: SGHAT and FQNNGV. For the CDR3, the DNA is TGTGCCAGCAGCTTATCCGCCGGACTACCCATACCCCATTACGAGCAGTACTTC. Its translation is CASSLSAGLPIPHYEQYF.

The J gene is TRBJ1-3, the V gene TRBV19; TRBD1 is a possible D gene (5 bases). Trimming took off 6 bases at V and 4 bases at J, with 19 bases between the two ends. The CDR3 has 16 residues. Per germline, CDR1 LNHDA and CDR2 SQIVND (reference sequence). CDR3 DNA sequence: TGTGCCAGTAGCCCCCTTCGGGGGTTGTGGGGAAACACCATATATTTT. Amino acid sequence: CASSPLRGLWGNTIYF. Together with reference TRBV19 and TRBJ1-3, the CDR3 gives the full variable domain: DGGITQSPKYLFRKEGQNVTLSCEQNLNHDAMYWYRQDPGQGLRLIYYSQIVNDFQKGDIAEGYSVSREKKESFPLTVTSAQKNPTAFYLCASSPLRGLWGNTIYFGEGSWLTVV.

This clone has only a few counts. This chain joins TRBV2 and TRBJ1-1; TRBD1 is a possible D gene (5 bases). The CDR3 extends over 12 amino acids. Trimming took 4 bases from V and 6 from J, leaving 9 bases between them. In germline, CDR1 is SNHLY, CDR2 FYNNEI. The CDR3 reads CASSGRVPEAFF. As DNA, the CDR3 is TGTGCCAGCAGTGGCAGGGTCCCTGAAGCTTTCTTT.

This clone was detected many times. A much larger clone lies a single base off, so this may be a read error. The rearrangement joins TRBV19 to TRBJ2-2, with D perhaps matching TRBD2 (5 bases). The ends were cut back, 8 bases at V and 5 bases at J, with 9 bases in the middle. CDR1 is LNHDA and CDR2 is SQIVND in the germline V gene (reference sequence). This CDR3 is 12 amino acids long. The CDR3 is CASARGTGELFF. The DNA for the CDR3 is TGTGCCAGTGCCCGGGGTACCGGGGAGCTGTTTTTT. The full variable domain, rest sourced from reference TRBV19 and TRBJ2-2, is DGGITQSPKYLFRKEGQNVTLSCEQNLNHDAMYWYRQDPGQGLRLIYYSQIVNDFQKGDIAEGYSVSREKKESFPLTVTSAQKNPTAFYLCASARGTGELFFGEGSRLTVL.

The DNA of the CDR3 is TGTGCCAGCACCTCTAGGGTTGGAAGGGACCTGCCCCAGCATTTT. This sequence encodes CASTSRVGRDLPQHF. The rearrangement uses TRBV6-2 or TRBV6-3 and TRBJ1-5; maybe TRBD1 (5 bases). The CDR3 runs to 15 residues. The germline gives CDR1 MNHEY, CDR2 SVGEGT. V lost 7 bases and J 9 bases, leaving 22 bases between the germline ends.

This rearrangement joins TRBV30 to TRBJ1-2, with D unclear. V gave up 3 bases and J gave up 2 bases, with 13 bases separating them. CDR3 length: 14 residues. CDR1 is GTSNPN, CDR2 SVGIG, per germline (reference sequence). Here the CDR3 reads CAWRPPGRNYGYTF. CDR3 DNA: TGTGCCTGGAGACCTCCGGGAAGAAACTATGGCTACACCTTC.

The rearrangement links TRBV7-3 to TRBJ1-1, with TRBD1 matching 9 bases. The trim removed 2 bases at V and 0 bases at J, leaving 1 base unmatched. The germline V gene has CDR1 SGHTA and CDR2 FQGTGA. The CDR3 runs 15 residues. The CDR3 reads CASSLGTGLNTEAFF. In DNA form, the CDR3 reads TGTGCCAGCAGCTTAGGGACAGGGCTGAACACTGAAGCTTTCTTT.

V and J are TRBV12-3 or TRBV12-4 and TRBJ1-1, with D maybe TRBD1 (5 bases). CDR3 size: 12 residues. Between the trimmed V and J ends, which lost 6 bases and 7 bases, there was a span of 12 bases. In nucleotides, the CDR3 is TGTGCCAGCAGCCCCGACAGCTATGAAGCTTTCTTT. It specifies CASSPDSYEAFF.

CDR3 nucleotides: TGTGCCACGGGGAGGGACAGGAGCTCCTACGAGCAGTACGTC. Protein product: CATGRDRSSYEQYV. The chain employs TRBV6-1 and TRBJ2-7; D might be TRBD1 (8 bases). Germline loops: CDR1 MNHNS, CDR2 SASEGT. The CDR3 extends over 14 amino acids. The ends were cut back, 10 bases at V and 0 bases at J, with 16 bases in the middle.

The chain couples TRBV20-1 to TRBJ1-5; 7 bases map to TRBD1. The ends lost 2 bases at V and 0 bases at J; junction bases unmatched: 4. The CDR3 has 15 amino acids. Germline V gives CDR1 DFQATT, CDR2 SNEGSKA (reference sequence). The CDR3 region has the DNA TGCAGTGCTAGATTGGGACAGATTAGCAATCAGCCCCAGCATTTT. This gives the protein CSARLGQISNQPQHF.

CDR3 loop: CASSLSMESEAFF. Here the CDR3 DNA reads TGTGCCAGCAGCTTAAGTATGGAAAGCGAAGCTTTCTTT. The V and J genes are TRBV7-3 and TRBJ1-1; D gene unclear. Trimming removed 1 base at V and 8 bases at J, with 11 bases between. The CDR3 has 13 residues. Germline values: CDR1 SGHTA, CDR2 FQGTGA.

The rearrangement links TRBV6-5 to TRBJ2-5; a weak D match, TRBD2 (6 bases). This CDR3 region has 14 residues. The germline V and J ends were trimmed by 2 bases and 4 bases, with 11 bases remaining between them. CDR1 and CDR2 from the germline V gene are MNHEY and SVGAGI. The CDR3 here is CASSYVGSRETQYF. Here the CDR3 DNA reads TGTGCCAGCAGTTACGTCGGGAGTCGAGAGACCCAGTACTTC.

This chain joins TRBV6-5 and TRBJ2-7, with TRBD2 identical over 11 bases. The CDR3 is 15 residues long. J lost 3 bases, V lost 4 bases, and 5 bases had no gene match. The germline V gene encodes CDR1 MNHEY and CDR2 SVGAGI. CDR3 in DNA: TGTGCCAGCAGTTGGATAGCGGGAGGGGGCTACGAGCAGTACTTC. This gives the protein CASSWIAGGGYEQYF.

This clone was seen a few times. The J gene is TRBJ2-3, the V gene TRBV7-2, with 8 bases that match TRBD2. CDR3 size: 16 residues. V trimming: 3 bases; J trimming: 9 bases; junction bases outside the gene matches: 14. Germline V gene sequence: CDR1 SGHTA, CDR2 FQGNSA. The CDR3 spells CASSFAGLENRYTQYF. CDR3 bases: TGTGCCAGCAGCTTCGCGGGACTAGAAAACAGATACACGCAGTATTTT.

This clone is a singleton in its sample. This chain connects TRBV10-2 to TRBJ2-1, with D possibly TRBD1 on 6 matching bases. The CDR3 has 15 amino acids. Per the germline V gene, CDR1 is WSHSY and CDR2 is SAAADI. V lost 2 bases, J lost 9 bases, and 17 bases lay in between. The CDR3 loop is CASSEAKTGRAEQFF. The CDR3 DNA sequence: TGCGCCAGCAGTGAGGCCAAAACAGGGCGTGCTGAGCAGTTCTTC.

This clone was observed a handful of times. This CDR3 is CASSDRRGGSDTDTQYF. The CDR3 DNA reads TGTGCCAGCAGTGACCGACGGGGGGGGTCGGACACAGATACGCAGTATTTT. The gene calls are TRBV6-4 and TRBJ2-3; 8 positions agree with TRBD2. CDR1 MRHNA and CDR2 SNTAGT come from the germline V gene. J was trimmed by 2 bases and V by 2 bases; bases with no gene match: 9. There are 17 residues in the CDR3.

This clone is medium-sized in the sample. V gene TRBV6-1 combines with J gene TRBJ2-1, with a possible D match to TRBD2 (5 bases). Germline CDR1 and CDR2: MNHNS and SASEGT. The CDR3 totals 12 residues. Trimming took 5 bases from V and 12 from J, leaving 14 bases between them. The CDR3, as DNA: TGTGCCAGCAGTATCGGCGAGGGCGCGCAGTTCTTC. This codes for CASSIGEGAQFF.

The V call is TRBV19, the J call TRBJ2-1, with a possible D match to TRBD1 (6 bases). Germline values: CDR1 LNHDA, CDR2 SQIVND (reference sequence). V lost 2 bases and J 0 bases, leaving 17 bases between the germline ends. The CDR3 loop spans 18 amino acids. The CDR3 DNA is TGTGCCAGTAGTATAAGGTCCTACGGGGACAACTCCTACAATGAGCAGTTCTTC. It specifies CASSIRSYGDNSYNEQFF.